Listed below are T cell receptor beta chains from one sample, sequenced in a study of cytomegalovirus exposure and HLA in healthy donors. Measured with immunoSEQ multiplex PCR; TCRdb has only the in-frame clones, and not every one. This sample has about 160,000 clones, with 75% to 90% found just once. Sample: PBMCs. The source is a girl aged 2-10 years in good health and CMV-seropositive. CDR3s include the opening cysteine and the closing phenylalanine or tryptophan. D genes are given only for firm matches. Size values are once, few and many counts, or a class for expanded clones, and some rows have none.

clone_size	d_call	v_call	j_call	cdr3_nt	cdr3_aa
NA	NA	TRBV29-1	TRBJ1-2	TGCAGCGTTGAAGGGAGGGTGGGAAATGGCTACACCTTC	CSVEGRVGNGYTF
NA	NA	TRBV30	TRBJ1-1	TGTGCCTGGAATCAGGGGAACACTGAAGCTTTCTTT	CAWNQGNTEAFF
NA	NA	TRBV19	TRBJ2-5	TGTGCCAGTAGCGGCCCCTGGAGGGAACAAGAGACCCAGTACTTC	CASSGPWREQETQYF
NA	TRBD1	TRBV7-9	TRBJ1-2	TGTGCCAGCAGCTTGGGACAGTGGCTGGGCTACACCTTC	CASSLGQWLGYTF
NA	TRBD1	TRBV6-5	TRBJ2-3	TGTGCCAGCAGTACCGGGACAGGGAACACAGATACGCAGTATTTT	CASSTGTGNTDTQYF
NA	NA	TRBV15	TRBJ1-1	TGTGCCACCAGCAGAGATAGTATCGCGGTAAGGGGGGGCTTT	CATSRDSIAVRGGF
NA	TRBD2	TRBV6-1	TRBJ2-7	TGTGCCAGCAGTGACACTAGCGGGAGTATCTACGAGCAGTACTTC	CASSDTSGSIYEQYF
few	NA	TRBV30	TRBJ1-1	TGTGCCTGGAGTGTACCACGGACAACTGTGAACACTGAAGCTTTCTTT	CAWSVPRTTVNTEAFF
NA	TRBD2	TRBV15	TRBJ2-2	TGTGCCACCAGCAGGGGACTAGCGGGGCTCACCGGGGAGCTGTTTTTT	CATSRGLAGLTGELFF
NA	NA	TRBV5-1	TRBJ1-2	TGCGCCAGCAGCCCGGATAGGACAGCGTGGTATGGCTACACCTTC	CASSPDRTAWYGYTF
once	NA	TRBV7-9	TRBJ2-7	TGTGCCAGCAGCTTACCCGACAGCCAAGGGCCCTACGAGCAGTACTTC	CASSLPDSQGPYEQYF
NA	NA	TRBV7-9	TRBJ2-6	TGTGCCAGCAGCCTACCACGAGCTGGGGCCAACGTCCTGACTTTC	CASSLPRAGANVLTF
NA	NA	TRBV4-2	TRBJ1-1	TGTGCCAGCAGCCTTCAGGGAAGAGGCACTGAAGCTTTCTTT	CASSLQGRGTEAFF
NA	NA	TRBV5-4	TRBJ2-3	TGTGCCAGCAGCTTGGGAGGAAAACGCACAGATACGCAGTATTTT	CASSLGGKRTDTQYF